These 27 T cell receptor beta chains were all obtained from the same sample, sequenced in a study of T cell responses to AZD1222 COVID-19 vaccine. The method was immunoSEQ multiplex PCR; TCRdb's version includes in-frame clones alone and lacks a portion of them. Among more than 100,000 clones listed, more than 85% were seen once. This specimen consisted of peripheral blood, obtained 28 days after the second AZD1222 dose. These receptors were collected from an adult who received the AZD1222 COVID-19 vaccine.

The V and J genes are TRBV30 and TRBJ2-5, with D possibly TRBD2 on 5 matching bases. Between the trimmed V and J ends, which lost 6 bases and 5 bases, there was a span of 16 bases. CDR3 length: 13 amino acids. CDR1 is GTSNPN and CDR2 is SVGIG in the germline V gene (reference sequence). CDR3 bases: TGTGCCTGCCAAAGCGAACCGGGGGAGACCCAGTACTTC. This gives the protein CACQSEPGETQYF.

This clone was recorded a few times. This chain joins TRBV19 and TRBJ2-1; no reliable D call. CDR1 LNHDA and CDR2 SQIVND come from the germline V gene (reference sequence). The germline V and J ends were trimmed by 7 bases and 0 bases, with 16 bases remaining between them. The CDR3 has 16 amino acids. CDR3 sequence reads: CASTPDATSSYNEQFF. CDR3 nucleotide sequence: TGTGCCAGTACCCCGGACGCTACGAGCTCCTACAATGAGCAGTTCTTC.

CDR3 nucleotides: TGCGCCAGCAGCCAAGATCGGGGCTTAACTCTCGAGCAGTTCTTC. It specifies CASSQDRGLTLEQFF. The chain links TRBV4-1 to TRBJ2-1; D is perhaps TRBD1 or TRBD2 (5 bases each). Trimming took 0 bases from V and 10 from J, leaving 16 bases between them. The CDR3 loop spans 15 amino acids. CDR1 MGHRA and CDR2 YSYEKL come from the germline V gene.

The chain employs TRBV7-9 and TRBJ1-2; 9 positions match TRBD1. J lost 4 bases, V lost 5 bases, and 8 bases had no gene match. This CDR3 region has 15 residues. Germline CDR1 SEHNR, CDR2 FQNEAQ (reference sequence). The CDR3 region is CASSLGQGISYGYTF. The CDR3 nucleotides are TGTGCCAGCAGCCTAGGACAGGGGATCTCCTATGGCTACACCTTC.

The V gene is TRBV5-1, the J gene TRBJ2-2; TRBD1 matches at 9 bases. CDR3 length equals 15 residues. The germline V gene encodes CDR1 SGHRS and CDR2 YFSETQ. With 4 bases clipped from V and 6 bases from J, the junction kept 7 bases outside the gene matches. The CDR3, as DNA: TGCGCCAGCAGCCTTCGGACAGGGGAGGCCGGGGAGCTGTTTTTT. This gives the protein CASSLRTGEAGELFF.

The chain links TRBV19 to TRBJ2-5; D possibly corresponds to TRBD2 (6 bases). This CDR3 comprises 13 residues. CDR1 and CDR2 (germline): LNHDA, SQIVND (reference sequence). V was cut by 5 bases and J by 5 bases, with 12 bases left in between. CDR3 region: CASSAQGGETQYF. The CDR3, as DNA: TGTGCCAGTAGTGCCCAGGGAGGCGAGACCCAGTACTTC.

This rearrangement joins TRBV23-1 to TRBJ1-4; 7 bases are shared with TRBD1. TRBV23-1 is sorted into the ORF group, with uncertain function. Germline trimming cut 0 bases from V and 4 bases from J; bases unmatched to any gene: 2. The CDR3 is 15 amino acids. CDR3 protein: CASSQSGQFNEKLFF. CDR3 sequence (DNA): TGCGCCAGCAGTCAATCGGGACAGTTTAATGAAAAACTGTTTTTT.

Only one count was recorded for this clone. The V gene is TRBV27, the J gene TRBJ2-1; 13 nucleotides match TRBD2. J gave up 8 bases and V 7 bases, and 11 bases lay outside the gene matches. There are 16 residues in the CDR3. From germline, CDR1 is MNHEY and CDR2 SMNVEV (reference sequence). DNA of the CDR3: TGTGCCAGCACTTCCGGACTAGCGGGAGTAAAGGATGAGCAGTTCTTC. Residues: CASTSGLAGVKDEQFF.

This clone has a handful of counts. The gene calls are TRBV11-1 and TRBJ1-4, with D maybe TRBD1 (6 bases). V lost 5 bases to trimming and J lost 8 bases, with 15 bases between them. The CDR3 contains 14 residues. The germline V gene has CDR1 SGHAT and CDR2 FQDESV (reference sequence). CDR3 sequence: CASSANRAREKLFF. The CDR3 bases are TGTGCCAGCAGCGCAAACAGGGCCCGCGAAAAACTGTTTTTT.

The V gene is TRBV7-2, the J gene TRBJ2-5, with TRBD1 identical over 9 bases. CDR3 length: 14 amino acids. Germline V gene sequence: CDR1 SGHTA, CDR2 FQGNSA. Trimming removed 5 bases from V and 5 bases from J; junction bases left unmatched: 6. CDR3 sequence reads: CASSLQGATETQYF. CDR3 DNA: TGTGCCAGCAGCCTACAGGGGGCGACGGAGACCCAGTACTTC. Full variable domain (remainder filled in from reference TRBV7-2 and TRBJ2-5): GAGVSQSPSNKVTEKGKDVELRCDPISGHTALYWYRQSLGQGLEFLIYFQGNSAPDKSGLPSDRFSAERTGGSVSTLTIQRTQQEDSAVYLCASSLQGATETQYFGPGTRLLVL.

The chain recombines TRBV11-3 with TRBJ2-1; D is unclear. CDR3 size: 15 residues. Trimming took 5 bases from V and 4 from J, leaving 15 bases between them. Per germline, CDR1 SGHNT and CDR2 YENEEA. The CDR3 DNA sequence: TGTGCCAGCAGCCTCGTGGGCGGAGTGTACAATGAGCAGTTCTTC. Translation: CASSLVGGVYNEQFF.

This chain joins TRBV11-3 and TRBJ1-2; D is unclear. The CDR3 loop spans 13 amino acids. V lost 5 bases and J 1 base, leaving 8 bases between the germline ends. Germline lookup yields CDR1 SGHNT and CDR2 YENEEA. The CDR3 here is CASSQTFNYGYTF. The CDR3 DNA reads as TGTGCCAGCAGCCAGACTTTTAACTATGGCTACACCTTC.

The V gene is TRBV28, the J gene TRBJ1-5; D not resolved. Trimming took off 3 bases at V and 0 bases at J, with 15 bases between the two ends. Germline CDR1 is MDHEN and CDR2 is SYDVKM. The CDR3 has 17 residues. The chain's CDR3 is CASSFLREYDSNQPQHF. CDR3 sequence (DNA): TGTGCCAGCAGTTTTTTGAGGGAGTATGATAGCAATCAGCCCCAGCATTTT.

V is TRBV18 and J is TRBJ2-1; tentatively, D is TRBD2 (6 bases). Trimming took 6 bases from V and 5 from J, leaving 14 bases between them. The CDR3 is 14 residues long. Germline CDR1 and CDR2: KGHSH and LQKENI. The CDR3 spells CASSLEGYHNEQFF. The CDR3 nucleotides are TGTGCCAGCTCGCTGGAGGGATACCACAATGAGCAGTTCTTC.

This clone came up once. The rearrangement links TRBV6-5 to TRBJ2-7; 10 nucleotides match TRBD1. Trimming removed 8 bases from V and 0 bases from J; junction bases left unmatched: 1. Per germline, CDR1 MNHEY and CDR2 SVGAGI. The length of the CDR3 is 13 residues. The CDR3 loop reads CASRQGASYEQYF. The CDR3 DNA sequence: TGTGCCAGCCGACAGGGGGCCTCCTACGAGCAGTACTTC.

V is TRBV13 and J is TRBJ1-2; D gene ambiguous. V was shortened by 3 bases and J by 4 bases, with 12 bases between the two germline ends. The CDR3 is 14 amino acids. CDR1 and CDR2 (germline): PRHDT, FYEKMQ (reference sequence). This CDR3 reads CASSFRRVLYGYTF. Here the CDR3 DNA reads TGTGCCAGCAGCTTTCGCCGGGTTCTCTATGGCTACACCTTC.

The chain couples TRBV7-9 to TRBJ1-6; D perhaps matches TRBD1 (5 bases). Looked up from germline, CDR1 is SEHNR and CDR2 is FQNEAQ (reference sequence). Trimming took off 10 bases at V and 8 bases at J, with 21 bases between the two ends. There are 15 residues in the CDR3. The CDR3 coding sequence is TGTGCCACCCACGCGAGGGACCAGCTCGATTCACCCCTCCACTTT. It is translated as CATHARDQLDSPLHF.

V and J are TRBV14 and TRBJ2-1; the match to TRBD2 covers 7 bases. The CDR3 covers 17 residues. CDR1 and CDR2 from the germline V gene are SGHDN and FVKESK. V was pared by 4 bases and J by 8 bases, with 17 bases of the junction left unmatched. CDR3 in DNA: TGTGCCAGCAGCCCGTCGCCTTGGCGGGAGCCCCGATATGAGCAGTTCTTC. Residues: CASSPSPWREPRYEQFF.

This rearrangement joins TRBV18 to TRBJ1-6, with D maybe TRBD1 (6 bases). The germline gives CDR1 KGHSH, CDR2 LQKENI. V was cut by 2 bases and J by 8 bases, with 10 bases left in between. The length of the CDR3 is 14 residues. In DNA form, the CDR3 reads TGTGCCAGCTCACCAGGGGGCTCCGATTCACCCCTCCACTTT. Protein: CASSPGGSDSPLHF.

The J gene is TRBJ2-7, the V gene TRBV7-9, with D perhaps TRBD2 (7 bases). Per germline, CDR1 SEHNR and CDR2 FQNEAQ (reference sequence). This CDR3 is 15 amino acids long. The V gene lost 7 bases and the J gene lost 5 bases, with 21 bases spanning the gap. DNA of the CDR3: TGTGCCAGCACTCCGGGGAGGGGGGGCCTCAACGAGCAGTACTTC. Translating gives CASTPGRGGLNEQYF.

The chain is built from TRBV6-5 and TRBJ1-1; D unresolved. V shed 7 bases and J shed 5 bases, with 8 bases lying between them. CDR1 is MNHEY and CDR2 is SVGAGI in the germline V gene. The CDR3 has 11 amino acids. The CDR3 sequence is CASMRTTEAFF. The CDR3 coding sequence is TGTGCCAGCATGAGGACGACTGAAGCTTTCTTT.

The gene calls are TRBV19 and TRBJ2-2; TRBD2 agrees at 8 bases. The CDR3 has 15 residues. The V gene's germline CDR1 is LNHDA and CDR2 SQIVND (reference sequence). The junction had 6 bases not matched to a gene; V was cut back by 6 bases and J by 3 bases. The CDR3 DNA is TGTGCCAGTAGATCCGGGACTAGGGACACCGGGGAGCTGTTTTTT. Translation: CASRSGTRDTGELFF.

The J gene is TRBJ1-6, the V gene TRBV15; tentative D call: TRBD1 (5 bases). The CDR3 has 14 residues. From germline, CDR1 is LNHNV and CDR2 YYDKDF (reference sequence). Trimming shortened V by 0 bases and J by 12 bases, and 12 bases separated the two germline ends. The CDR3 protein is CATSREDRKGPLHF. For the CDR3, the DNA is TGTGCCACCAGCAGAGAAGACAGAAAAGGACCCCTCCACTTT.

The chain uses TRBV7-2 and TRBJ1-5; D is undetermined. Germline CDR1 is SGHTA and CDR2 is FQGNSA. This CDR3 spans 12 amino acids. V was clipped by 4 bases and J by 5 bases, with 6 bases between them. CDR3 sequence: CASSYSDQPQHF. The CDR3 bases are TGTGCCAGCAGCTACAGTGATCAGCCCCAGCATTTT.

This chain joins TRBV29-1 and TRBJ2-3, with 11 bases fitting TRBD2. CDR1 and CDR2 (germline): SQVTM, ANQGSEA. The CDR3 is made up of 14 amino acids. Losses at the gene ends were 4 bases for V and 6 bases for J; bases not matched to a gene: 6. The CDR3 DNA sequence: TGCAGCGTTGTGACTAGCGGGGTTTCGGATACGCAGTATTTT. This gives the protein CSVVTSGVSDTQYF.

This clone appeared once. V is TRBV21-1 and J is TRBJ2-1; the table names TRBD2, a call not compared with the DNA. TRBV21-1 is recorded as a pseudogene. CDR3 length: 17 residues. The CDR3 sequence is CASSGPSGSPSYNEQFF. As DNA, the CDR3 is TGTGCCAGCTCCGGGCCTAGCGGATCACCCTCCTACAATGAGCAGTTCTTC.

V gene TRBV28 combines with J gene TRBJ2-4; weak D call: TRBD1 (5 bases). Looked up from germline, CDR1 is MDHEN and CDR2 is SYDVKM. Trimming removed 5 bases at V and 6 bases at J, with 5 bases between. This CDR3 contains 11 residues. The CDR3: CASSTGNIQYF. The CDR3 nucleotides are TGTGCCAGCAGTACAGGAAACATTCAGTACTTC.